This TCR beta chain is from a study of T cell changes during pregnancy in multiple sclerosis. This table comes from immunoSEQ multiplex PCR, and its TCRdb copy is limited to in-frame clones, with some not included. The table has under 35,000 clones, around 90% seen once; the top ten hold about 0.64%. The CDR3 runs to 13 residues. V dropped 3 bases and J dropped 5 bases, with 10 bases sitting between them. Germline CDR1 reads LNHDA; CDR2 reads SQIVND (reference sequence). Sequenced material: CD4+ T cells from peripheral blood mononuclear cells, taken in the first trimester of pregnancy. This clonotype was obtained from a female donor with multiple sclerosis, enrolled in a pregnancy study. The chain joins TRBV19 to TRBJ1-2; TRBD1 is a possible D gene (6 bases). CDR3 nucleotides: TGTGCCAGTAGTATGGCAGGGGCATATGGCTACACCTTC. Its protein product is CASSMAGAYGYTF.